This TCR beta chain was retrieved from a study of blood T cells in healthy people across ages. Then a second PCR, running about 6 to 12 cycles, was carried out with a sample-barcoded 5' primer and a J-beta primer mix. Each cDNA was tagged by a template-switch adaptor containing 12 random nucleotides. Each single sample gave us at least 2.5 million CDR3-containing paired-end reads. TCRdb analysed the 5' RACE reads with MiXCR anew, one entry per CDR3 protein. The table has roughly 1,800,000 distinct CDR3 sequences, around 48% seen once. Per the germline V gene, CDR1 is MNHEY and CDR2 is SVGAGI. The CDR3 length is 11 residues. V shed 2 bases and J shed 10 bases, with 9 bases lying between them. Every donor provided 7.5 to 10 milliliters of peripheral blood.

This TCR derives from a woman aged 35 to 49 in good health. Sequencing was performed on blood. The genes are TRBV6-5 and TRBJ2-7, with D uncertain. DNA for the CDR3: TGTGCCAGCAGTTACCCGGGTGACCAGTACTTC. This codes for CASSYPGDQYF.